This T cell receptor (beta chain) was captured by sequencing in a study of control samples from healthy donors and cancer patients. The assay was immunoSEQ multiplex PCR, and TCRdb's table has in-frame clones only and misses some. The sample carries about 150,000 clones, approximately 86% recorded once. The sample holds a few counts of this clone. Germline assignment: CDR1 SGHRS and CDR2 YFSETQ. V was shortened by 4 bases and J by 1 base, with 14 bases between the two germline ends. The CDR3 runs to 15 residues. The sequenced sample consisted of blood. The receptor was isolated from a man between 18 and 29 years old in good health. The J gene is TRBJ1-1, the V gene TRBV5-1; D may be TRBD1 (6 bases). The CDR3 spells CASSRRTEANTEAFF. In DNA form, the CDR3 reads TGCGCCAGCAGCCGCAGGACAGAGGCGAACACTGAAGCTTTCTTT.